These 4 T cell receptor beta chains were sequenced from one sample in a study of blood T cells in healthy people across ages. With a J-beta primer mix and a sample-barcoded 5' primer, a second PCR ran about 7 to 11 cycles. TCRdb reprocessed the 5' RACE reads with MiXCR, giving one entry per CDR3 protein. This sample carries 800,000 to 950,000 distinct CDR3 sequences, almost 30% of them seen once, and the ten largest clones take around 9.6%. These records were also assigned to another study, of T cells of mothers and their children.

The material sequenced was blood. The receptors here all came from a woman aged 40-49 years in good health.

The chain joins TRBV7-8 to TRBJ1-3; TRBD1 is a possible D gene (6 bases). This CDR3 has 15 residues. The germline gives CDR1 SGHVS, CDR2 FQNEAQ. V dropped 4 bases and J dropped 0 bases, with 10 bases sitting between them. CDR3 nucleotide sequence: TGTGCCAGCAGCTCGGACAGTTTCTCTGGAAACACCATATATTTT. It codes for CASSSDSFSGNTIYF. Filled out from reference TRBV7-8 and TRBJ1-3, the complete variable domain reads GAGVSQSPRYKVAKRGQDVALRCDPISGHVSLFWYQQALGQGPEFLTYFQNEAQLDKSGLPSDRFFAERPEGSVSTLKIQRTQQEDSAVYLCASSSDSFSGNTIYFGEGSWLTVV.

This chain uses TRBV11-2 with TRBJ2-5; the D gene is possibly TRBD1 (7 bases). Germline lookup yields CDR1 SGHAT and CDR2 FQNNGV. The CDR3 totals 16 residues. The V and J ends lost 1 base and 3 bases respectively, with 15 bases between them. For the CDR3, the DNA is TGTGCCAGCAGCTTAGCCAGGGGGGCGGGCGAAGAGACCCAGTACTTC. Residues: CASSLARGAGEETQYF.

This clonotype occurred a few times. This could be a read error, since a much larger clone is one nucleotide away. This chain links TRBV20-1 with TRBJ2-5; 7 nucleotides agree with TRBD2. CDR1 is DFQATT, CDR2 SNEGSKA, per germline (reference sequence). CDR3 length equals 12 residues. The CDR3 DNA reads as TGCAGGGCTAGGGGAGGGAAAGAGACCCAGTACTTC. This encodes CRARGGKETQYF.

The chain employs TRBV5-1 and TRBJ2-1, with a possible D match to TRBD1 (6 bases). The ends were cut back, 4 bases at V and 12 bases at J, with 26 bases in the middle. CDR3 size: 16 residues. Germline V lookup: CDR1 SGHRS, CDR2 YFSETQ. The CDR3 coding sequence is TGCGCCAGCAGCCCGCCTTTCTGGACAGCGGTTGTTGGGCAGTTCTTC. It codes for CASSPPFWTAVVGQFF.